This T cell receptor (beta chain) originates from a study of cytomegalovirus exposure and HLA in healthy donors. Overall study context: Tens of millions of unique TCRs from HLA-typed donors made up an early data release.

The PCR used 60 Vbeta and 13 Jbeta primers. The method was immunoSEQ multiplex PCR; TCRdb's version includes in-frame clones alone and lacks a portion of them. The sample has some 130,000 clones; 80% to 85% are singletons. A remark on this clone: The sample contains more than one DNA sequence encoding this CDR3.

The V gene end was trimmed by 5 bases and the J gene end by 6 bases; junction bases not matched to a gene: 6. Looked up from germline, CDR1 is GTSNPN and CDR2 is SVGIG (reference sequence). This CDR3 contains 13 residues. The sequenced material came from PBMCs. The J gene is TRBJ1-5, the V gene TRBV30; 8 bases are a match to TRBD1. The TCR sequence derives from a boy under 18 in good health and CMV-seronegative. This CDR3 reads CAWSDRGGQPQHF. CDR3 nucleotides: TGTGCCTGGTCAGACAGGGGCGGTCAGCCCCAGCATTTT.